One and the same sample provided the 4 T cell receptor beta chains below, sequenced in a study of cytomegalovirus exposure and HLA in healthy donors. The PCR employed 60 Vbeta primers together with 13 Jbeta primers. The protocol was immunoSEQ multiplex PCR, while the TCRdb copy is restricted to in-frame clones and leaves out a portion. The data contain under 200,000 clones, 75% to 90% of them seen just once; the ten biggest clones take up roughly 9.3%. The sample taken for sequencing was PBMCs. The receptors originated from a man between 18 and 35 years old in good health and CMV-seropositive.

The genes are TRBV19 and TRBJ2-7; D may be TRBD1 (7 bases). The CDR3 runs to 13 residues. V was clipped by 5 bases and J by 5 bases, with 13 bases between them. Germline V CDR1 and CDR2: LNHDA, SQIVND (reference sequence). The CDR3 is CASSWTGGDEQYF. Here the CDR3 DNA reads TGTGCCAGTAGTTGGACAGGCGGGGACGAGCAGTACTTC.

The rearrangement links TRBV6-8 to TRBJ2-2; D is ambiguous. The germline V gene encodes CDR1 MNHGY and CDR2 SAAAGT. V gave up 7 bases and J gave up 4 bases, with 7 bases separating them. The CDR3 is 12 residues long. The CDR3 DNA reads as TGTGCCAGCACGGTGAGCACCGGGGAGCTGTTTTTT. Translated: CASTVSTGELFF.

The V and J genes are TRBV2 and TRBJ1-2, with D possibly TRBD1 on 6 matching bases. The length of the CDR3 is 13 residues. Germline-derived CDR1 and CDR2 are SNHLY and FYNNEI. The germline V and J ends were trimmed by 4 bases and 6 bases, with 12 bases remaining between them. CDR3 bases: TGTGCCAGCAGTGTTTCGACAGGTGATGGCTACACCTTC. Protein sequence: CASSVSTGDGYTF.

This clone was recorded once. This chain links TRBV18 with TRBJ2-5; D not certain. V gave up 2 bases and J gave up 4 bases, with 11 bases separating them. Looked up from germline, CDR1 is KGHSH and CDR2 is LQKENI. The CDR3 has 14 amino acids. This CDR3 reads CASSPLGSRETQYF. CDR3 bases: TGTGCCAGCTCACCATTGGGCAGCCGAGAGACCCAGTACTTC.